Sequencing of this T cell receptor (beta chain) was carried out in a study of cytomegalovirus exposure and HLA in healthy donors. Broader study findings: Rarity held for most TCR sequences, but there were some public TCRs that occurred in many donors.

CDR1 is MNHNS and CDR2 is SASEGT in the germline V gene. The ends were cut back, 2 bases at V and 1 base at J, with 17 bases in the middle. CDR3 length: 17 residues. Of note for this clone: Antigen: not known.

Sequencing used immunoSEQ multiplex PCR; TCRdb keeps in-frame clones, though not all of them. The repertoire holds about 140,000 clones, with 88% as singletons. This clonotype originated in a woman aged 18-29 years in good health and CMV-seropositive. The chain joins TRBV6-1 to TRBJ1-1, with D possibly TRBD1 on 6 matching bases. Material for sequencing was PBMCs. The CDR3: CASSELVTGRGNTEAFF. Written as DNA, the CDR3 is TGTGCCAGCAGTGAACTGGTCACAGGGAGGGGGAACACTGAAGCTTTCTTT.